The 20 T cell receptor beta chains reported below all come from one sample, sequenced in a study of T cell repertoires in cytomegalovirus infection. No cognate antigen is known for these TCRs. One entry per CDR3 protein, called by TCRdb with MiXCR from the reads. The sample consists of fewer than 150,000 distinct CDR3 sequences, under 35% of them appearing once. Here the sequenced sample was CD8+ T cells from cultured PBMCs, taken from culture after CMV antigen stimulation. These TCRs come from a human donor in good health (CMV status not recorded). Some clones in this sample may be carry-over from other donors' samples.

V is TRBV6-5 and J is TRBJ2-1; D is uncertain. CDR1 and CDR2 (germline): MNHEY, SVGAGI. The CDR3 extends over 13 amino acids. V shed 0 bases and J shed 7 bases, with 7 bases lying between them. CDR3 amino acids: CASSYSTANEQFF. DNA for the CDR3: TGTGCCAGCAGTTACTCGACTGCGAATGAGCAGTTCTTC.

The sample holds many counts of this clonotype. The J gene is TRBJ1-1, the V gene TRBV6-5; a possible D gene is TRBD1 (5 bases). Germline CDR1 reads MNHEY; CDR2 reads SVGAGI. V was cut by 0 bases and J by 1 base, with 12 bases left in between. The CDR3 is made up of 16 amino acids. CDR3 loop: CASSYSIAGTNTEAFF. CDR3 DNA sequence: TGTGCCAGCAGTTACTCGATCGCAGGGACGAACACTGAAGCTTTCTTT.

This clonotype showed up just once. CDR3 sequence (DNA): TGTGCCAGCAGTGAAAGCAGGGGATCCGGGGAGCTGTTTTTT. Translation: CASSESRGSGELFF. The rearrangement joins TRBV6-1 to TRBJ2-2; maybe TRBD1 (6 bases). The CDR3 sequence is 14 residues long. Germline V gene lookup returns CDR1 MNHNS and CDR2 SASEGT. Trimming took 2 bases from V and 6 from J, leaving 10 bases between them.

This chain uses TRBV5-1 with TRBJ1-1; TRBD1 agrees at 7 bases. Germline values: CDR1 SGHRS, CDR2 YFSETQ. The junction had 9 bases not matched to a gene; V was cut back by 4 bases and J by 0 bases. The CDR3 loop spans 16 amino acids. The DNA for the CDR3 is TGCGCCAGCAGCGCGGCACAGGGGTCTCTGAACACTGAAGCTTTCTTT. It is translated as CASSAAQGSLNTEAFF.

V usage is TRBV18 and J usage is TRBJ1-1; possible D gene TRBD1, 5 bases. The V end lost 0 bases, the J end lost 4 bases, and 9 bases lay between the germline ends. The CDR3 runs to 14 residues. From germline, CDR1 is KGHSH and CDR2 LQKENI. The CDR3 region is CASSPPGGGTEAFF. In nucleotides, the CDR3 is TGTGCCAGCTCACCACCGGGTGGGGGCACTGAAGCTTTCTTT.

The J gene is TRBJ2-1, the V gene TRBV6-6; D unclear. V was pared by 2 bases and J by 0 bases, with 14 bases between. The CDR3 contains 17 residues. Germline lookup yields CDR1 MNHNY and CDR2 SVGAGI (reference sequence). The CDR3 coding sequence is TGTGCCAGCAGTTACCTGGGTCATTTTAGCTCCTACAATGAGCAGTTCTTC. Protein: CASSYLGHFSSYNEQFF.

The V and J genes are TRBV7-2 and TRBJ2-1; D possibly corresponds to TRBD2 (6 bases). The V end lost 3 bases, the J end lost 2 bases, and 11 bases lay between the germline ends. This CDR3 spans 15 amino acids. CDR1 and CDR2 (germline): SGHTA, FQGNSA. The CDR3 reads CASSLWGVTYNEQFF. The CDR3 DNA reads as TGTGCCAGCAGCTTGTGGGGGGTTACCTACAATGAGCAGTTCTTC.

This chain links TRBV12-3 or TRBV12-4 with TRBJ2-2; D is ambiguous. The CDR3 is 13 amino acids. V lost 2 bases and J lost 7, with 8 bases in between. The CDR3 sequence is CASSLKEYGELFF. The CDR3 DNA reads TGTGCCAGCAGTTTAAAGGAGTACGGGGAGCTGTTTTTT.

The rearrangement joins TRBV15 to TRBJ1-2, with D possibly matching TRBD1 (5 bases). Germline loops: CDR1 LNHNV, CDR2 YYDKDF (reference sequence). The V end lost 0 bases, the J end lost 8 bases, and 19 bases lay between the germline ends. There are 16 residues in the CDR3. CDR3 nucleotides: TGTGCCACCAGCAGAGAAAGGGGTGGGGGATCCACCGGCTACACCTTC. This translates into CATSRERGGGSTGYTF.

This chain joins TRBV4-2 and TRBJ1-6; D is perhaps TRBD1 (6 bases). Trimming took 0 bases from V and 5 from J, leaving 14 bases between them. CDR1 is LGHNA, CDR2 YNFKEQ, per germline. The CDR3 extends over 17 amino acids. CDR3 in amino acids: CASSQDFTGNHNSPLHF. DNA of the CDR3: TGTGCCAGCAGCCAAGATTTTACAGGGAATCATAATTCACCCCTCCACTTT.

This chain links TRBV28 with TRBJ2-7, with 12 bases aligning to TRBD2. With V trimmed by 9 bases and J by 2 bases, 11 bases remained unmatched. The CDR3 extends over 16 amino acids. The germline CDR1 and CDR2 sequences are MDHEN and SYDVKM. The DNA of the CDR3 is TGTGCCAGTAATCCGACCGGACTAGCGGGGACCTACGAGCAGTACTTC. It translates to CASNPTGLAGTYEQYF.

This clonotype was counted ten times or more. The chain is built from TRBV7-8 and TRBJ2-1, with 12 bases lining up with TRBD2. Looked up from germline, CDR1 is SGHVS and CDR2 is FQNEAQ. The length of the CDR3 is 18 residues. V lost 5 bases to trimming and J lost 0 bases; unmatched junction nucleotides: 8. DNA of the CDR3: TGTGCCAGCAGCCCGCTAGCGGGGGGGCCAAGCTCCTACAATGAGCAGTTCTTC. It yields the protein CASSPLAGGPSSYNEQFF.

The CDR3: CASSFQSGGADTQYF. CDR3 nucleotides: TGTGCCAGCAGCTTTCAATCGGGGGGTGCAGATACGCAGTATTTT. J is TRBJ2-3 and V is TRBV7-8; TRBD2 aligns across 7 bases. Trimming cost V 3 bases and J 4 bases; bases outside gene matches: 7. In germline, CDR1 is SGHVS, CDR2 FQNEAQ. The CDR3 length is 15 residues.

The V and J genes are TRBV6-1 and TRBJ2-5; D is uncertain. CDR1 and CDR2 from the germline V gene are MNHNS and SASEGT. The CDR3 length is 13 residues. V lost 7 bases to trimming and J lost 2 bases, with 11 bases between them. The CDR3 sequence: CASMTAGQETQYF. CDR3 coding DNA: TGTGCCAGCATGACGGCAGGACAAGAGACCCAGTACTTC.

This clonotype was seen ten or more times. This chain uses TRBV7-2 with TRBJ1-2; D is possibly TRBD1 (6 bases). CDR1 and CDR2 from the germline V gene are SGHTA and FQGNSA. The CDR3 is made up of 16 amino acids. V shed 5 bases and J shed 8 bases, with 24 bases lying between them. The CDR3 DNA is TGTGCCAGCAGCCCGAGTGGAGTGGGGGCGAGTTCGGGCTACACCTTC. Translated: CASSPSGVGASSGYTF.

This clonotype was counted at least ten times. The DNA of the CDR3 is TGCGCCAGCAGCCAAGATCGGGCGGAGAGCTCCTACGAGCAGTACTTC. This encodes CASSQDRAESSYEQYF. The chain uses TRBV4-3 and TRBJ2-7; D unclear. Trimming took off 0 bases at V and 0 bases at J, with 12 bases between the two ends. CDR3 size: 16 residues. Germline CDR1 is LGHNA and CDR2 is YSLEER.

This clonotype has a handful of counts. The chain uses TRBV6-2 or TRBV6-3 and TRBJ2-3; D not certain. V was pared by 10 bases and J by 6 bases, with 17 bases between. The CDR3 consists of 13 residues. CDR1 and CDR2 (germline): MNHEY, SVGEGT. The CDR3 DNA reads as TGTGCCACCCTTGCCGTGGTCGAGGATACGCAGTATTTT. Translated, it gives CATLAVVEDTQYF.

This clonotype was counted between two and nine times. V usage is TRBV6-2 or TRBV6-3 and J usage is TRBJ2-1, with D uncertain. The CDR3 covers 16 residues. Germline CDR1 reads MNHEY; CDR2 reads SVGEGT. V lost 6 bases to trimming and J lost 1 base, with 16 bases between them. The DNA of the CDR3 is TGTGCCAGCAGCTACAGTGATACCCCTTCCTACAATGAGCAGTTCTTC. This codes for CASSYSDTPSYNEQFF.

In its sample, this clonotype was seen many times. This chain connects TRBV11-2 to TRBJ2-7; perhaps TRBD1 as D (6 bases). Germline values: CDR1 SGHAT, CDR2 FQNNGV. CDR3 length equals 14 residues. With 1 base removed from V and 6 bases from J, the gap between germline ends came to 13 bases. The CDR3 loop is CASSLAGTSGEQYF. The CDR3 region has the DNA TGTGCCAGCAGCTTAGCAGGGACATCGGGCGAGCAGTACTTC.

The CDR3 DNA reads as TGTGCCAGCAGGGGCTCAGCGGGGGACACCGGGGAGCTGTTTTTT. Residues: CASRGSAGDTGELFF. The genes are TRBV6-2 or TRBV6-3 and TRBJ2-2; 8 positions match TRBD2. This CDR3 region has 15 residues. The trim removed 6 bases at V and 3 bases at J, leaving 6 bases unmatched. Germline assignment: CDR1 MNHEY and CDR2 SVGEGT.